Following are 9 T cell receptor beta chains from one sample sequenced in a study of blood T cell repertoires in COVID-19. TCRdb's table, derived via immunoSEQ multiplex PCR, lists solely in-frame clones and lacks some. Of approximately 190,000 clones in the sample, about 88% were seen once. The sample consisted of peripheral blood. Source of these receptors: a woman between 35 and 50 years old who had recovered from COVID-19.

CDR3 DNA: TGTGCCAGCAGCCGACCCCTTACGGGACAAGAGACCCAGTACTTC. Encoded protein: CASSRPLTGQETQYF. V is TRBV3-1 (or the pseudogene TRBV3-2) and J is TRBJ2-5; a possible D gene is TRBD2 (5 bases). The germline V gene has CDR1 LGHDT and CDR2 YNNKEL (reference sequence). The V gene lost 4 bases and the J gene lost 2 bases, with 14 bases spanning the gap. CDR3 length: 15 residues.

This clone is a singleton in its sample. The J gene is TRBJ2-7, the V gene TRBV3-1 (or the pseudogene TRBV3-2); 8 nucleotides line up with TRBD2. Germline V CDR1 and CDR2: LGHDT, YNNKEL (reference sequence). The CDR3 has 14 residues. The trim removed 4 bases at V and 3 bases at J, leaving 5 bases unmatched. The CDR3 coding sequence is TGTGCCAGCAGCCCCACTAGCGGATACTACGAGCAGTACTTC. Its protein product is CASSPTSGYYEQYF.

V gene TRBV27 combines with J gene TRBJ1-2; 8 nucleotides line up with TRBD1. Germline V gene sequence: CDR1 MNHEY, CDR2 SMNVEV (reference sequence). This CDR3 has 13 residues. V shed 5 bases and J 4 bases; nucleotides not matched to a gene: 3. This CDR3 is CASSPTGAYGYTF. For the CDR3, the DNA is TGTGCCAGCAGTCCGACAGGGGCCTATGGCTACACCTTC.

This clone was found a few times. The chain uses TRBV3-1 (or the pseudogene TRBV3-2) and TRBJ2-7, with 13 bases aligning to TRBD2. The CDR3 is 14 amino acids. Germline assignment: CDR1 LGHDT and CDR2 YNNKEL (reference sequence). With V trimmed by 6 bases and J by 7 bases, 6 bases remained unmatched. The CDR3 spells CASSWTSGSDEQYF. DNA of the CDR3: TGTGCCAGCAGTTGGACTAGCGGGAGTGATGAGCAGTACTTC.

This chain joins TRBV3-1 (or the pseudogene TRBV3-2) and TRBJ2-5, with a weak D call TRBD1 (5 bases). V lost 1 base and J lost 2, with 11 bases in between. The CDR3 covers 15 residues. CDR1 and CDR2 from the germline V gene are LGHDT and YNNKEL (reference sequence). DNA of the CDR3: TGTGCCAGCAGCCAAGGGGGCAGGGCTCAAGAGACCCAGTACTTC. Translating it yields CASSQGGRAQETQYF.

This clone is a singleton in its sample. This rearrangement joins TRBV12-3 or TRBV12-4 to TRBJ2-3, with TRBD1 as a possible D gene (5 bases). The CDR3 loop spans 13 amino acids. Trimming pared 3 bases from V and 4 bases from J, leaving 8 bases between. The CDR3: CASSFRGADTQYF. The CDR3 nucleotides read TGTGCCAGCAGTTTTAGGGGTGCAGATACGCAGTATTTT.

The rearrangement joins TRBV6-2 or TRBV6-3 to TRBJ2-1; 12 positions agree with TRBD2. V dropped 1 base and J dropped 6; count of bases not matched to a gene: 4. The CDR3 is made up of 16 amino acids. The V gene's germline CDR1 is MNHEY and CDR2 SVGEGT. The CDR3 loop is CASSYLTSGSRNEQFF. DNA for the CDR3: TGTGCCAGCAGTTACTTGACTAGCGGGAGTCGCAATGAGCAGTTCTTC.

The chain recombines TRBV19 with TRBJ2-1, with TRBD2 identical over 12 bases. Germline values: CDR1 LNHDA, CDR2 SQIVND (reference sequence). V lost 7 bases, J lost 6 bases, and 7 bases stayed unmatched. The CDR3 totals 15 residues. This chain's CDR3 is CASTERLAGVNEQFF. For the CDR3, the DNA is TGTGCCAGTACCGAAAGACTAGCGGGAGTCAATGAGCAGTTCTTC.

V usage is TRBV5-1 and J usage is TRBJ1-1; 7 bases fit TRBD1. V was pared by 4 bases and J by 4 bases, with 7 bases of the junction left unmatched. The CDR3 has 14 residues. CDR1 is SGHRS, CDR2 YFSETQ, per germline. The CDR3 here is CASSVGPGGTEAFF. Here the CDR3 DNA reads TGCGCCAGCAGCGTCGGGCCAGGGGGCACTGAAGCTTTCTTT.